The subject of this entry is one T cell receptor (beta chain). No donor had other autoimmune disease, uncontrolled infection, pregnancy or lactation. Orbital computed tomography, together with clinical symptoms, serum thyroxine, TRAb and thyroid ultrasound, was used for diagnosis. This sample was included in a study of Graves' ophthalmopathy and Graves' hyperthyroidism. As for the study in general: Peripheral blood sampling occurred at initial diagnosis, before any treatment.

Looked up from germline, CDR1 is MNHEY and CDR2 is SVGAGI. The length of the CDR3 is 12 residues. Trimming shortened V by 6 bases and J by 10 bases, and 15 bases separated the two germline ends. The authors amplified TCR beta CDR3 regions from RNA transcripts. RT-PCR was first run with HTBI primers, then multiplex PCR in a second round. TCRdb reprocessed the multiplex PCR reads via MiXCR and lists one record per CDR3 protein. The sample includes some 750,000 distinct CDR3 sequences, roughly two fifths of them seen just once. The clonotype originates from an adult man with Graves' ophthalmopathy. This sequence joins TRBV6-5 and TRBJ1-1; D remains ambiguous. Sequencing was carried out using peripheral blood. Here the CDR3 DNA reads TGTGCCAGCAGCCCCTTCATAGGCGGAGCTTTCTTT. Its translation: CASSPFIGGAFF.